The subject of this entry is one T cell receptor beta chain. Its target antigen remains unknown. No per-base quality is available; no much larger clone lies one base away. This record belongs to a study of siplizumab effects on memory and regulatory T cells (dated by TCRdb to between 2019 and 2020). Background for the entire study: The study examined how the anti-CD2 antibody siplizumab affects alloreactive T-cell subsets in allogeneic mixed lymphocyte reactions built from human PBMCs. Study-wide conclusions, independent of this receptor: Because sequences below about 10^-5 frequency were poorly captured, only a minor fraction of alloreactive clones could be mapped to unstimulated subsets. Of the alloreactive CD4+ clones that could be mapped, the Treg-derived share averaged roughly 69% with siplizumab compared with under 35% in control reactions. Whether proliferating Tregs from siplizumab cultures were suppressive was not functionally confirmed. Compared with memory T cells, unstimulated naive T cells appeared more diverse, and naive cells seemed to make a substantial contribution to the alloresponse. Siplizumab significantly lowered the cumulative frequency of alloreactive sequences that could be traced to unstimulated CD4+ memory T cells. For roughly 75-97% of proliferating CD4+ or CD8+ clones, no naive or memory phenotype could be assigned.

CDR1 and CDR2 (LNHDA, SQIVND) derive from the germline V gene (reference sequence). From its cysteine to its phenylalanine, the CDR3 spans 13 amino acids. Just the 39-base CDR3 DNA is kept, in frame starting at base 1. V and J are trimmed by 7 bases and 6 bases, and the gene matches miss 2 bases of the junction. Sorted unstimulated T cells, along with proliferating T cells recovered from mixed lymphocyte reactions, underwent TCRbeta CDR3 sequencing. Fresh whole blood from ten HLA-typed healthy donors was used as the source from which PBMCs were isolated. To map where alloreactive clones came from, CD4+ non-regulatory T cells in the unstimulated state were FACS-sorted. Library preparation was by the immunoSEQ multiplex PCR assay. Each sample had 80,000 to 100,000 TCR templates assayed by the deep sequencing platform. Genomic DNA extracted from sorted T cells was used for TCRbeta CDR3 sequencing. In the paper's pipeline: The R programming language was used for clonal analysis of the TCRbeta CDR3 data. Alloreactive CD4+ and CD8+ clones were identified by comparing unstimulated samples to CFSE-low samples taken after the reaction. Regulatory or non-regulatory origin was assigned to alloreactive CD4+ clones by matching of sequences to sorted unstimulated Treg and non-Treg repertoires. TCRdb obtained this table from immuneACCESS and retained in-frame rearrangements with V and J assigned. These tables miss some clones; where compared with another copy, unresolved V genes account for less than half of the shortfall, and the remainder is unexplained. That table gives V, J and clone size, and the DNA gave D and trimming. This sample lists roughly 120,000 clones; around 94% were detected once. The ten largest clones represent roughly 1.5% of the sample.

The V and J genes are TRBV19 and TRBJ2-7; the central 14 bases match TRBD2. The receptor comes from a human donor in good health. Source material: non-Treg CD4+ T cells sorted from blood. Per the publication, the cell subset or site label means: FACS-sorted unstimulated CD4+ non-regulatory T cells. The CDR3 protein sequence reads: CASTGLAGGEQYF. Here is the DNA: TGTGCCAGTACCGGACTAGCGGGAGGCGAGCAGTACTTC.